This TCR beta chain was captured in a study of blood T cell repertoires in COVID-19. Background on the study: Material from acute and convalescent COVID-19 was sourced from the United States, Italy and Spain. PBMCs, B-cell-depleted T cells, or T cells were the source of the cDNA or gDNA that made up the material.

Germline-derived CDR1 and CDR2 are LNHDA and SQIVND (reference sequence). The V end was cut by 5 bases, the J end by 2 bases, with 5 bases between. The CDR3 totals 12 residues. The table came from immunoSEQ multiplex PCR; TCRdb's copy has only in-frame clones and leaves some out. The top ten clones hold 0.5% to 0.55% of a sample with about 160,000 clones, roughly nine tenths of them seen once. The TCR originated in a man aged 50 or older with acute or convalescent COVID-19. Sequenced: peripheral blood. The J gene is TRBJ2-3, the V gene TRBV19; no definite D call. The CDR3 reads CASSQFTDTQYF. The CDR3 DNA follows: TGTGCCAGTAGTCAATTCACAGATACGCAGTATTTT.